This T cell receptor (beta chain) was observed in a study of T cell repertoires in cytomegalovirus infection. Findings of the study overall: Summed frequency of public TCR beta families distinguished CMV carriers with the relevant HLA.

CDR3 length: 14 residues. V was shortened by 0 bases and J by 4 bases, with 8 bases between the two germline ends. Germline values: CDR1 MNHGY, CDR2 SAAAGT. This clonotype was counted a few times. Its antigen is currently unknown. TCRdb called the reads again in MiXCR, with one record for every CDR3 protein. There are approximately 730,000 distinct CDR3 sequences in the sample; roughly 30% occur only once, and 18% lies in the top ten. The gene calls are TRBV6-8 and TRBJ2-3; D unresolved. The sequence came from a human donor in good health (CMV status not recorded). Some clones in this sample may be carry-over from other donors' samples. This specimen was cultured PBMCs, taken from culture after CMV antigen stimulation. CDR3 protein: CASSYSIRSDTQYF. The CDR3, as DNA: TGTGCCAGCAGTTACTCCATTCGTTCAGATACGCAGTATTTT.